Listed here is a single T cell receptor (beta chain). Its antigen is currently unknown. The data belong to a study of shared clonotypes between healthy human individuals. Study as a whole: Each donor contributed plates that comprised three CD4 naive, three CD4 memory, two CD8 naive and one CD8 memory. Overall study findings and caveats: At large depth, rarefaction still showed sorted-subset sequencing to be incomplete.

The table came from immunoSEQ multiplex PCR; TCRdb's copy has only in-frame clones and leaves some out. The table has millions of clones, roughly 94% seen once. Trimming took off 6 bases at V and 7 bases at J, with 16 bases between the two ends. This CDR3 is built from 14 residues. CDR1 is MDHEN, CDR2 SYDVKM, per germline. Terminally differentiated effector memory CD45RA+ cells were excluded by CCR7 positive selection of CD45RO-negative cells. All donors were Caucasian adults living in Nashville, Tennessee. This sequence joins TRBV28 and TRBJ1-5, with D perhaps matching TRBD1 (5 bases). The sample taken for sequencing was naive CD8+ T cells sorted from blood. The clonotype was recovered from a man between 18 and 29 years old in good health. This CDR3 reads CASRGSEWDQPQHF. CDR3 nucleotides: TGTGCCAGCAGGGGTTCGGAGTGGGACCAGCCCCAGCATTTT.